The source of this T cell receptor beta chain is a study of T cells expressing NK-cell markers. Study at large: Sorted CD3+CD56+NKG2C+, CD3+CD56+NKG2C- and CD3+CD56-NKG2C+ T cells supplied TCR beta repertoires. The authors sequenced eight donors, of whom seven were HCMV-seropositive and one was seronegative. Study-level findings and limits: Researchers report these clonotypes also headed the CD3+CD56-NKG2C+ fraction in a few donors.

TCRdb reworked the 5' RACE reads into one entry per CDR3 protein, no DNA. This sample carries about 430,000 distinct CDR3 sequences, with more than 1.4% going to the ten biggest clones. The CDR3 extends over 13 amino acids. CDR1 and CDR2 from the germline V gene are SGHRS and YFSETQ. With regard to this clonotype: Antigen: not known.

The material sequenced was blood T cells: a sorted CD56 or NKG2C T cell subset, CD4+ or CD8+ T cells, or bulk PBMC T cells (not recorded which). The receptor comes from a woman between 45 and 65 years old in good health. V usage is TRBV5-1 and J usage is TRBJ2-1; TCRdb's D call, TRBD2, is unchecked because there is no DNA. CDR3 residues: CASSSSPYNEQFF. Drawing the rest from reference TRBV5-1 and TRBJ2-1, the complete variable domain is KAGVTQTPRYLIKTRGQQVTLSCSPISGHRSVSWYQQTPGQGLQFLFEYFSETQRNKGNFPGRFSGRQFSNSRSEMNVSTLELGDSALYLCASSSSPYNEQFFGPGTRLTVL.